A selection of T cell receptor beta chains follows, all from one sample in a study of post-analysis software for immune sequencing data. TCRdb reprocessed the PCR reads via MiXCR and lists one record per CDR3 protein. The sample has almost 700,000 distinct CDR3 sequences; about 60% are singletons. Sequences were obtained from blood. The receptors come from a girl aged 2-10 years with multiple sclerosis. CDR3s include the opening cysteine and the closing phenylalanine or tryptophan. D genes are given only for firm matches. Only some rows state a clone size, as once, few, many or a class for expanded clones.

d_call: NA; v_call: TRBV29-1; clone_size: few; j_call: TRBJ2-5; cdr3_aa: CSVRAGRQETQYF; cdr3_nt: TGCAGCGTTCGGGCAGGGAGGCAAGAGACCCAGTACTTC
d_call: NA; v_call: TRBV5-5; clone_size: NA; j_call: TRBJ1-6; cdr3_aa: CASTREPRGSPLHF; cdr3_nt: TGTGCCAGCACCCGAGAGCCTCGGGGTTCACCCCTCCACTTT
d_call: TRBD1; v_call: TRBV4-3; clone_size: once; j_call: TRBJ1-2; cdr3_aa: CASSQIGTGFLYGYTF; cdr3_nt: TGCGCCAGCAGCCAGATCGGGACAGGGTTTTTATATGGCTACACCTTC
d_call: NA; v_call: TRBV6-2/TRBV6-3; clone_size: NA; j_call: TRBJ1-5; cdr3_aa: CASSSPAGGQGQPQHF; cdr3_nt: TGTGCCAGCAGTTCCCCAGCCGGGGGGCAGGGTCAGCCCCAGCATTTT
d_call: NA; v_call: TRBV27; clone_size: NA; j_call: TRBJ2-3; cdr3_aa: CASSLNQGQDTQYF; cdr3_nt: TGTGCCAGCAGTTTAAACCAGGGGCAAGATACGCAGTATTTT
d_call: NA; v_call: TRBV29-1; clone_size: NA; j_call: TRBJ1-2; cdr3_aa: CSVDRPANYGYTF; cdr3_nt: TGCAGCGTCGACAGACCCGCTAACTATGGCTACACCTTC
d_call: TRBD2; v_call: TRBV5-1; clone_size: few; j_call: TRBJ2-1; cdr3_aa: CASRPGTSGNEQFF; cdr3_nt: TGCGCCAGCAGGCCCGGGACTAGCGGCAATGAGCAGTTCTTC
d_call: NA; v_call: TRBV11-2; clone_size: NA; j_call: TRBJ2-4; cdr3_aa: CASTPKQGSRNIQYF; cdr3_nt: TGTGCCAGCACCCCTAAACAGGGCTCAAGGAACATTCAGTACTTC
d_call: TRBD2; v_call: TRBV27; clone_size: many; j_call: TRBJ2-1; cdr3_aa: CASRLAGGYNEQFF; cdr3_nt: TGTGCCAGCAGGCTAGCGGGAGGGTACAATGAGCAGTTCTTC
d_call: TRBD1; v_call: TRBV6-2/TRBV6-3; clone_size: few; j_call: TRBJ2-3; cdr3_aa: CASSPSTGIFDTQYF; cdr3_nt: TGTGCCAGCAGCCCCTCGACAGGGATATTTGATACGCAGTATTTT
d_call: NA; v_call: TRBV5-5; clone_size: NA; j_call: TRBJ1-1; cdr3_aa: CASSLDRVGPEAFF; cdr3_nt: TGTGCCAGCAGCTTGGACAGGGTAGGGCCTGAAGCTTTCTTT
d_call: NA; v_call: TRBV29-1; clone_size: NA; j_call: TRBJ1-1; cdr3_aa: CSAQSDTEAFF; cdr3_nt: TGCAGCGCCCAGTCGGACACTGAAGCTTTCTTT
d_call: TRBD2; v_call: TRBV5-1; clone_size: NA; j_call: TRBJ2-1; cdr3_aa: CASSTTSGGPYNEQFF; cdr3_nt: TGCGCCAGCAGCACCACTAGCGGGGGACCCTACAATGAGCAGTTCTTC
d_call: NA; v_call: TRBV6-5; clone_size: NA; j_call: TRBJ1-2; cdr3_aa: CASSYSTLRGNYGYTF; cdr3_nt: TGTGCCAGCAGTTACTCGACTCTTCGGGGGAACTATGGCTACACCTTC
d_call: TRBD1; v_call: TRBV12-3/TRBV12-4; clone_size: NA; j_call: TRBJ2-4; cdr3_aa: CASSGRILGQALNIQYF; cdr3_nt: TGTGCCAGCAGTGGACGCATATTGGGACAGGCCCTAAACATTCAGTACTTC
d_call: TRBD1; v_call: TRBV5-1; clone_size: NA; j_call: TRBJ1-1; cdr3_aa: CASTQAGGADSRAFF; cdr3_nt: TGCGCCAGCACCCAGGCAGGGGGCGCGGATTCAAGAGCTTTCTTT
d_call: NA; v_call: TRBV10-3; clone_size: NA; j_call: TRBJ1-2; cdr3_aa: CAISGAKPDGYTF; cdr3_nt: TGTGCCATCAGTGGGGCCAAGCCTGATGGCTACACCTTC
d_call: TRBD2; v_call: TRBV29-1; clone_size: NA; j_call: TRBJ2-1; cdr3_aa: CCVESPSGGGSYNEQFF; cdr3_nt: TGCTGCGTTGAAAGTCCTAGCGGGGGGGGATCCTACAATGAGCAGTTCTTC
d_call: TRBD1; v_call: TRBV29-1; clone_size: NA; j_call: TRBJ2-5; cdr3_aa: CSVGRDRGYQETQYF; cdr3_nt: TGCAGCGTTGGCCGGGACAGGGGGTACCAAGAGACCCAGTACTTC
d_call: TRBD2; v_call: TRBV7-3; clone_size: NA; j_call: TRBJ2-7; cdr3_aa: CASSLAGEHEQYF; cdr3_nt: TGTGCCAGCAGCTTAGCGGGAGAACACGAGCAGTACTTC
d_call: NA; v_call: TRBV3-1; clone_size: NA; j_call: TRBJ2-1; cdr3_aa: CASSRSWSYNEQFF; cdr3_nt: TGTGCCAGCAGCCGGAGTTGGTCCTACAATGAGCAGTTCTTC
d_call: TRBD2; v_call: TRBV12-3/TRBV12-4; clone_size: NA; j_call: TRBJ2-1; cdr3_aa: CASSLGGGFTYNEQFF; cdr3_nt: TGTGCCAGCAGCCTCGGGGGGGGTTTCACCTACAATGAGCAGTTCTTC
d_call: TRBD1; v_call: TRBV28; clone_size: NA; j_call: TRBJ2-2; cdr3_aa: CASSLTGPGELFF; cdr3_nt: TGTGCCAGCAGTCTGACAGGGCCCGGGGAGCTGTTTTTT
d_call: NA; v_call: TRBV5-1; clone_size: NA; j_call: TRBJ2-1; cdr3_aa: CASRTPNEQFF; cdr3_nt: TGCGCCAGTAGGACCCCGAATGAGCAGTTCTTC
d_call: NA; v_call: TRBV6-6; clone_size: few; j_call: TRBJ2-3; cdr3_aa: CASSPTTGPSTDTQYF; cdr3_nt: TGTGCCAGCAGCCCGACGACCGGTCCTAGCACAGATACGCAGTATTTT
d_call: NA; v_call: TRBV6-6; clone_size: few; j_call: TRBJ1-3; cdr3_aa: CASSSWTRGNTIYF; cdr3_nt: TGTGCCAGCAGTTCTTGGACACGGGGAAACACCATATATTTT
d_call: TRBD1; v_call: TRBV2; clone_size: once; j_call: TRBJ2-1; cdr3_aa: CASSADRGNEQFF; cdr3_nt: TGTGCCAGCAGTGCGGACAGGGGAAATGAGCAGTTCTTC
d_call: NA; v_call: TRBV5-5; clone_size: NA; j_call: TRBJ2-7; cdr3_aa: CASSLGGFQSLEAYEQYF; cdr3_nt: TGTGCCAGCAGCTTGGGGGGATTTCAGTCCCTCGAAGCCTACGAGCAGTACTTC
d_call: TRBD1; v_call: TRBV10-3; clone_size: NA; j_call: TRBJ1-2; cdr3_aa: CAIREQGVNGYTF; cdr3_nt: TGTGCCATCAGGGAACAGGGGGTAAATGGCTACACCTTC
d_call: NA; v_call: TRBV6-5; clone_size: NA; j_call: TRBJ1-2; cdr3_aa: CASSGRQANYGYTF; cdr3_nt: TGTGCCAGCTCGGGACGCCAAGCTAACTATGGCTACACCTTC
d_call: TRBD2; v_call: TRBV7-9; clone_size: NA; j_call: TRBJ2-5; cdr3_aa: CASSSMGLAEQETQYF; cdr3_nt: TGTGCCAGCAGCTCCATGGGACTAGCCGAACAAGAGACCCAGTACTTC